Detailed here is one TCR beta chain. Its antigen is still unknown. Method: immunoSEQ multiplex PCR; TCRdb's copy keeps in-frame clones and lacks some. The sample lists around 30,000 clones, over 75% seen once, with about 2.3% in the top ten. Germline assignment: CDR1 SGHRS and CDR2 YFSETQ. Trimming shortened V by 1 base and J by 3 bases, and 4 bases separated the two germline ends. The CDR3 extends over 13 amino acids. Regarding time point: week 23, last vaccination. All doses held 300 ug of mutant IDH1 20-mer peptide, with topical imiquimod. This specimen comes from a study of a mutant IDH1 vaccine in newly diagnosed glioma.

The sequenced sample was PBMCs, obtained from a glioma patient whose treatment included an IDH1 peptide vaccine. This rearrangement joins TRBV5-1 to TRBJ1-4; D call uncertain. This TCR was sampled from a man aged 35 to 55 with glioma. DNA of the CDR3: TGCGCCAGCAGCTTGAATCCTAATGAAAAACTGTTTTTT. Its translation is CASSLNPNEKLFF.